The 9 T cell receptor beta chains in this list originate from one sample, sequenced in a study of blood T cell repertoires in COVID-19. The data were produced by immunoSEQ multiplex PCR, yet TCRdb's version contains in-frame clones alone and is incomplete. Among approximately 140,000 clones listed, 88% were seen once. Sequenced: peripheral blood. Receptor source: a human donor in a cohort sampled during active COVID-19.

This clone was seen only once. The genes are TRBV5-4 and TRBJ2-5; TRBD1 aligns across 9 bases. Per germline, CDR1 SGHNT and CDR2 YYREEE (reference sequence). The CDR3 is 14 residues long. V dropped 0 bases and J dropped 3; count of bases not matched to a gene: 0. This chain's CDR3 is CASSLGDREETQYF. The CDR3 DNA is TGTGCCAGCAGCTTGGGGGACAGGGAAGAGACCCAGTACTTC.

The V gene is TRBV21-1, the J gene TRBJ1-6; the table's TRBD1 call for D was not verified on the DNA. TRBV21-1 is a known pseudogene. The CDR3 is made up of 17 amino acids. CDR3 coding DNA: TGTGCCAGCAGCAAACCACAGGGCGGAGTAGGTAGTTCACCCCTCCACTTT. Amino acid sequence: CASSKPQGGVGSSPLHF.

V gene TRBV4-3 combines with J gene TRBJ1-2, with 8 bases matching TRBD1. The length of the CDR3 is 16 residues. V gave up 0 bases and J gave up 5 bases; unmatched junction bases: 8. Germline lookup yields CDR1 LGHNA and CDR2 YSLEER. The CDR3 DNA reads TGCGCCAGCAGCCAAGATCCAGGGGGCGCGGTTTATGGCTACACCTTC. It translates to CASSQDPGGAVYGYTF.

V and J are TRBV23-1 and TRBJ1-6, with D maybe TRBD1 (6 bases). TRBV23-1 is placed among ORFs of uncertain function. CDR3 length: 18 amino acids. V was clipped by 3 bases and J by 0 bases, with 15 bases between them. CDR3 nucleotides: TGCGCCAGCAGTCACGTCACAGGGACGAGCTCCTATAATTCACCCCTCCACTTT. Its protein is CASSHVTGTSSYNSPLHF.

The rearrangement uses TRBV25-1 and TRBJ1-4, with TRBD1 matching over 8 bases. The CDR3 is 15 residues long. V was clipped by 3 bases and J by 5 bases; unmatched bases: 5. Germline assignment: CDR1 MGHDK and CDR2 SYGVNS. CDR3 in amino acids: CASSEPGGANEKLFF. In DNA, the CDR3 is TGTGCCAGCAGTGAGCCAGGGGGCGCAAATGAAAAACTGTTTTTT.

J is TRBJ1-2 and V is TRBV6-1, with D possibly being TRBD1 (6 bases). Germline V gene lookup returns CDR1 MNHNS and CDR2 SASEGT. The CDR3 loop spans 13 amino acids. Trimming pared 1 base from V and 4 bases from J, leaving 7 bases between. This chain's CDR3 is CASSEGTVYGYTF. CDR3 DNA: TGTGCCAGCAGTGAAGGGACAGTCTATGGCTACACCTTC.

This chain links TRBV7-6 with TRBJ1-2; a possible D gene is TRBD1 (5 bases). V was cut by 5 bases and J by 6 bases, with 22 bases left in between. The CDR3 contains 16 residues. Per the germline V gene, CDR1 is SGHVS and CDR2 is FNYEAQ. CDR3 nucleotide sequence: TGTGCCAGCAGCACCTTGGGTAATAAGGGGCGGAATGGCTACACCTTC. Translation: CASSTLGNKGRNGYTF.

This clone was counted many times. CDR3: CASSSGGPDTQYF. The CDR3 DNA is TGTGCCAGCAGTTCGGGGGGGCCAGATACGCAGTATTTT. The chain couples TRBV12-3 or TRBV12-4 to TRBJ2-3; 8 bases align to TRBD2. The CDR3 length is 13 residues. V lost 4 bases and J lost 4; bases outside the gene matches: 1.

On this clone itself: Distinct nucleotide sequences in the sample also encode this CDR3. The chain uses TRBV9 and TRBJ2-1; TRBD2 matches 10 bases. V was clipped by 2 bases and J by 1 base; unmatched bases: 0. Germline V lookup: CDR1 SGDLS, CDR2 YYNGEE. This CDR3 region has 15 residues. The CDR3 reads CASSVSGGSYNEQFF. In nucleotides, the CDR3 is TGTGCCAGCAGCGTTAGCGGGGGGTCCTACAATGAGCAGTTCTTC.